This T cell receptor beta chain was sequenced during a study of control samples from healthy donors and cancer patients. TCRdb keeps only in-frame clones here, not all; method: immunoSEQ multiplex PCR. The table records 55,000 to 85,000 clones, more than 75% of them present only once. This clonotype was sampled from a woman aged 50 to 60 with head and neck cancer. The sequenced sample was PBMCs.

The CDR3 reads CASSLAGGGRDEQFF. For the CDR3, the DNA is TGCGCCAGCAGCTTGGCCGGAGGGGGCAGGGATGAGCAGTTCTTC. V is TRBV5-1 and J is TRBJ2-1; D possibly corresponds to TRBD1 (7 bases). The CDR3 extends over 15 amino acids. Germline lookup yields CDR1 SGHRS and CDR2 YFSETQ. With 0 bases removed from V and 8 bases from J, the gap between germline ends came to 15 bases.